This TCR beta chain was identified during a study of cytomegalovirus exposure and HLA in healthy donors. The primer mix had 60 Vbeta and 13 Jbeta primers. The repertoire was sequenced with immunoSEQ multiplex PCR; TCRdb's copy has only in-frame clones and lacks some. Of about 210,000 clones in the sample, about 79% were seen once. The specimen sequenced was PBMCs. This receptor was obtained from a male donor in good health and CMV-seronegative.

This CDR3 is CASSQGSEGPQHF. The CDR3 DNA reads as TGCGCCAGCAGCCAAGGGTCCGAGGGGCCCCAGCATTTT. The rearrangement links TRBV4-3 to TRBJ1-5; D is unresolved. Germline CDR1 and CDR2: LGHNA and YSLEER. V lost 1 base to trimming and J lost 9 bases, with 10 bases between them. This CDR3 is 13 amino acids long.